Sequencing of this TCR beta chain was carried out in a study of chemoradiotherapy in HPV16-positive cancers (dated by TCRdb to between 2021 and 2024). Broadly, across the study: Using functional T-cell assays on cells from a couple of HPV16-positive patients, the researchers defined candidate HPV-specific T-cell clones and common TCR motifs. Whether T-cell immunity against the HPV oncoproteins E6 and E7 changes during chemoradiotherapy and whether survival is affected by this immunity were examined in the study. TCR repertoires from around 80 patients with HPV-related cancers were then used to track the candidate HPV-specific TCRs and motifs. The study at large found these results: The functional definition of HPV-specific T cells came from only two HPV16-positive patients, and the survival association was reported for HPV16-positive patients. Expansion of candidate HPV-specific clones and E7-related TCR motifs was observed in the tumor microenvironment during treatment, whereas no such expansion was observed for non-HPV-specific T cells. Among HPV16-positive patients, expansion of HPV-responsive T cells during chemoradiotherapy was associated with better recurrence-free survival.

Repertoires were sampled repeatedly over the course of chemoradiotherapy so that clonal expansion in the tumor microenvironment could be followed. Worth noting for this clone: What antigen it recognizes has not been identified. There are no base qualities to consult, and no much larger clone falls within one base.

V is cut back by 1 base and J by 5 bases, with 2 bases in the junction unmatched. The CDR3 starts with the cysteine, ends with the phenylalanine, and has 14 residues. Of the read, only the CDR3 DNA is kept; its 42 bases are in frame from base 1. CDR1 and CDR2 (MDHEN, SYDVKM) derive from the germline V gene. Preparation of the library involved the immunoSEQ multiplex PCR assay. Imported from immuneACCESS, the table was reduced by TCRdb to in-frame sequences with V and J called. These copies leave out some clones; in studies compared against another copy, an unresolved V gene accounts for under half, and the cause of the remainder is not known. The sample yields 8,600 or so clones; 85% were counted once. Under 4% of the sample is taken by the ten largest.

The sample consisted of tumor tissue, taken from a patient who underwent chemoradiotherapy. Recombination connected TRBV28 to TRBJ2-7; 10 bases in between match TRBD2. The receptor comes from a human donor with HPV-associated anogenital cancer. The base sequence is TGTGCCAGCAGTTTATTTGGACTAGCGGACGAGCAGTACTTC. Translated, this gives CASSLFGLADEQYF. Outside the CDR3, residues come from the reference TRBV28 and TRBJ2-7 proteins, so the full variable domain is: DVKVTQSSRYLVKRTGEKVFLECVQDMDHENMFWYRQDPGLGLRLIYFSYDVKMKEKGDIPEGYSVSREKKERFSLILESASTNQTSMYLCASSLFGLADEQYFGPGTRLTVT.